This T cell receptor (beta chain) originates from a study of vaccination effects on CD4 cells after COVID-19. The V gene's germline CDR1 is SGHRS and CDR2 YFSETQ. The V end lost 0 bases, the J end lost 0 bases, and 6 bases lay between the germline ends. The CDR3 totals 14 residues. As regards this clone: The antigen is unknown.

The assay was immunoSEQ multiplex PCR, and TCRdb's table has in-frame clones only and misses some. The sample contains over 60,000 clones, roughly four fifths of which appear only once. Before any sequencing was done, the ViraFEST assay used viral peptide pools to expand antigen-specific CD4+ T cells. The culture ran for 10 days before CD4+ T cells were isolated. Neither prior SARS-CoV-2 infection nor positive nucleocapsid antibodies were present in the vaccine recipients. The TCR comes from a human donor who received a COVID-19 vaccine. This specimen consisted of CD4+ T cells from PBMCs cultured with HCoV-NL63 spike peptides, obtained before COVID-19 vaccination. The chain joins TRBV5-1 to TRBJ2-5; D not resolved. The CDR3 DNA reads TGCGCCAGCAGCTTGGGGGGAAACCAAGAGACCCAGTACTTC. Translation: CASSLGGNQETQYF.